This is a list of T cell receptor beta chains from one sample in a study of T cells in Graves' hyperthyroidism and ophthalmopathy. TCRdb re-analysed the multiplex PCR reads in MiXCR, keeping a single row per CDR3 protein. The sample shows hundreds of thousands of distinct CDR3 sequences, just over 35% of them seen only once. Input material: blood. The source is a woman between 40 and 50 years old with Graves' hyperthyroidism. The CDR3 runs from the conserved cysteine through the conserved F or W. A D gene is named only where the DNA matches it firmly. Size is omitted from some rows. Given values are once, few, many or a class for expanded clones.

V gene: TRBV18
clone size: -
D gene: -
J gene: TRBJ2-7
CDR3 DNA: TGTGCCAGCTCACCACCCAAGGGATACGAGCAGTACTTC
CDR3 protein: CASSPPKGYEQYF

V gene: TRBV19
clone size: many
D gene: TRBD1
J gene: TRBJ1-2
CDR3 DNA: TGTGCCATATCGTCGGGACAGGGTTTACGAGGCTATGGCTACACCTTC
CDR3 protein: CAISSGQGLRGYGYTF

V gene: TRBV7-3
clone size: many
D gene: -
J gene: TRBJ2-5
CDR3 DNA: TGTGCCAGCAGCCCAGGGGGGAAGGGAGGCCAAGAGACCCAGTACTTC
CDR3 protein: CASSPGGKGGQETQYF

V gene: TRBV10-3
clone size: many
D gene: TRBD1
J gene: TRBJ1-6
CDR3 DNA: TGTGCCATCAGTAGGACAGGGGAGGAATCACCCCTCCACTTT
CDR3 protein: CAISRTGEESPLHF

V gene: TRBV24-1
clone size: -
D gene: TRBD1
J gene: TRBJ1-6
CDR3 DNA: TGTGCCACCAGTGAGACAGGGACAGGAGTGAATTCACCCCTCCACTTT
CDR3 protein: CATSETGTGVNSPLHF

V gene: TRBV7-9
clone size: -
D gene: TRBD1
J gene: TRBJ1-2
CDR3 DNA: TGCGCCAGCAGCCAAGATCTTTCCGGGACAGGACTCTATGGCTACACCTTC
CDR3 protein: CASSQDLSGTGLYGYTF

V gene: TRBV12-3/TRBV12-4
clone size: many
D gene: -
J gene: TRBJ1-6
CDR3 DNA: TGTGCCAGCAGTTTCAGGAGGGGCGGGTCACCCCTCCACTTT
CDR3 protein: CASSFRRGGSPLHF

V gene: TRBV12-3/TRBV12-4
clone size: -
D gene: TRBD1
J gene: TRBJ1-5
CDR3 DNA: TGTGCCAGCAGTTTAGACCCCGGACAGGGTTATCAGCCCCAGCATTTT
CDR3 protein: CASSLDPGQGYQPQHF

V gene: TRBV2
clone size: many
D gene: -
J gene: TRBJ1-2
CDR3 DNA: TGTGCCAGCAGTGAAACGTTGGAGGGTGGCTACACCTTC
CDR3 protein: CASSETLEGGYTF

V gene: TRBV20-1
clone size: -
D gene: TRBD2
J gene: TRBJ2-1
CDR3 DNA: TGCAGTGCGCCCGTGGCGGGAGGGCGATTCAGTGAGCAGTTCTTC
CDR3 protein: CSAPVAGGRFSEQFF

V gene: TRBV10-3
clone size: many
D gene: TRBD1
J gene: TRBJ1-4
CDR3 DNA: TGTGCCATCAGTGGCGGGACAGGGAAAGAAAAACTGTTTTTT
CDR3 protein: CAISGGTGKEKLFF

V gene: TRBV7-9
clone size: many
D gene: TRBD1
J gene: TRBJ2-7
CDR3 DNA: TGTGCCAGCAGCTCTACAGGGGTGGTCTCCTACGAGCAGTACTTC
CDR3 protein: CASSSTGVVSYEQYF

V gene: TRBV19
clone size: -
D gene: -
J gene: TRBJ2-2
CDR3 DNA: TGTGCCAGTCTACAGGGATCCGCCGGGGAGCTGTTTTTT
CDR3 protein: CASLQGSAGELFF

V gene: TRBV20-1
clone size: -
D gene: -
J gene: TRBJ1-2
CDR3 DNA: TGCAGTGCTAGAGATCGACAGCCCGACCCCGGTGGCTACACCTTC
CDR3 protein: CSARDRQPDPGGYTF